This T cell receptor beta chain was identified in a study of cytotoxic CD8 clonotypes in ibrutinib-treated CLL (dated by TCRdb to the early 2020s). Describing the broader study: In this cohort, around 15 patients were treatment-naive and some 10 were relapsed/refractory, while roughly 17 had unmutated IGHV. Partial responses were observed in 24 patients and complete responses in 2; after a median follow-up of around 64 months, remission was maintained in approximately 14 patients and progression was observed in 12. Samples at response were collected after a median of about 11 months of treatment, with a range of roughly 6 to 40 months. On average, each sample yielded around 270,000 productive templates and about 100,000 productive rearrangements. Of the approximately 90 people in the trial, approximately 26 had longitudinal samples available. Cryopreserved peripheral blood mononuclear cells were obtained prior to treatment, at the time of response, and at either disease progression or sustained remission. Every sample from remission and from progressive disease was obtained while the patients were still on ibrutinib.

Concerning this clone itself: Its antigen remains undetermined. No base qualities exist here, and no much larger clone lies one base off it.

On a MiSeq, deep resolution sequencing aimed for a depth between 1 in 1 million and 1 in 200,000 T cells, with each clonotype covered 10x on average. TCR beta libraries were generated with the immunoSEQ hsTCRB Kit. As for the authors' bioinformatics: Data were analyzed with ImmunoSEQ Data Assistant and ImmunoSEQ Analyzer, with V, D and J genes assigned per IMGT definitions. Clonality was computed as one minus normalized Shannon entropy of productive rearrangement frequencies, ranging from 0 to 1. Only overrepresented clonotypes making up at least 0.05% of each patient's repertoire were included in the public clonotype analysis. Thirteen age-matched healthy donor repertoires from immuneACCESS were used as controls for clonality. The source is immuneACCESS, and TCRdb retained only in-frame sequences with V and J called. Part of the clones is not carried over; for the studies checked, unresolved V genes explain less than half of this, and the remainder is unexplained. V and J calls and clone size come straight from that table; D and trimming were deduced from the DNA. This sample comprises roughly 160,000 clones, more than 65% of them detected only once. Roughly 2% of the sample is held by the ten biggest clonotypes.

Broader findings and caveats from the paper: At ibrutinib response clonality went up, during sustained remission it held steady, and at progression it dropped back toward baseline. Baseline clonality was found to be higher than that of age-matched healthy donors and was strongly correlated with circulating CD8+ T-cell counts. Public clonotypes were rare and either shrank or stayed stable during treatment, and the rise in clonality at ibrutinib response reflected expansion of private clonotypes. Lymph node repertoires were not examined, and the timing of sampling was not matched between patients in sustained remission and those whose disease progressed.

The sample's time point, from its label and the paper: about a year on ibrutinib. Roughly 2 micrograms of genomic DNA were extracted from cryopreserved PBMCs for TCR beta library preparation. Longitudinal blood samples from CLL patients on ibrutinib monotherapy were analyzed using high-throughput TCR beta sequencing. The patients took part in an open-label, single-center phase 2 trial of ibrutinib monotherapy. Sequencing used PBMCs, obtained after 12 months of ibrutinib treatment. The sequence derives from a human donor with chronic lymphocytic leukemia.

Here the CDR3 is given as CASSLEDRFYYGYTF. The sequence in DNA is TGTGCCAGCAGCTTAGAGGACAGGTTTTACTATGGCTACACCTTC. This chain joins TRBV7-2 to TRBJ1-2, and 7 bases in between align with TRBD1. From the cysteine through the phenylalanine, the CDR3 covers 15 amino acids. Just the 45-base CDR3 DNA is kept, in frame starting at base 1. Relative to germline, V is missing 1 base and J is missing 3 bases, with 5 bases of the junction outside any gene match. CDR1 and CDR2, per the germline V gene, are SGHTA and FQGNSA.